A selection of T cell receptor beta chains follows, all from one sample in a study of cytomegalovirus exposure and HLA in healthy donors. Clones were read by immunoSEQ multiplex PCR, and TCRdb kept only the in-frame ones, dropping some. The sample holds 110,000 to 150,000 clones; around 80% are singletons and the top ten take approximately 2.3%. The source material was PBMCs. These receptors all stem from a man aged 30-40 years in good health and CMV-seronegative. CDR3s include the opening cysteine and the closing phenylalanine or tryptophan. The order of the fields is V gene, D gene, J gene, clone size, CDR3 DNA, CDR3 protein. D genes are given only for firm matches. Some rows have no size entry. The others give once, few or many, or a class for an expanded clone.

v_call: TRBV19; d_call: TRBD1; j_call: TRBJ2-1; clone_size: .; cdr3_nt: TGTGCCAGTAGCCCTCGGGGACAGACCTACAATGAGCAGTTCTTC; cdr3_aa: CASSPRGQTYNEQFF
v_call: TRBV29-1; d_call: TRBD1; j_call: TRBJ1-4; clone_size: .; cdr3_nt: TGCAGCGCTGGGACAGGGGGCTCTAATGAAAAACTGTTTTTT; cdr3_aa: CSAGTGGSNEKLFF
v_call: TRBV18; d_call: TRBD1; j_call: TRBJ1-1; clone_size: .; cdr3_nt: TGTGCCAGCTCACGGGTCCCGGGACAGGGTAGCCTAACTGAAGCTTTCTTT; cdr3_aa: CASSRVPGQGSLTEAFF
v_call: TRBV28; d_call: .; j_call: TRBJ2-7; clone_size: .; cdr3_nt: TGTGCCACGTCGGGACACACAATTTCCTACGAGCAGTACTTC; cdr3_aa: CATSGHTISYEQYF
v_call: TRBV19; d_call: .; j_call: TRBJ1-2; clone_size: .; cdr3_nt: TGTGCCAGTAGTATAGAAGGGGGCTATGGCTACACCTTC; cdr3_aa: CASSIEGGYGYTF
v_call: TRBV6-1; d_call: .; j_call: TRBJ2-6; clone_size: .; cdr3_nt: TGTGCCACAGTCGTCTCTGGGGCCAACGTCCTGACTTTC; cdr3_aa: CATVVSGANVLTF
v_call: TRBV18; d_call: TRBD2; j_call: TRBJ2-7; clone_size: .; cdr3_nt: TGTGCCAGCTCACCACCTAGCGGGGAAAGCTCCTACGAGCAGTACTTC; cdr3_aa: CASSPPSGESSYEQYF
v_call: TRBV6-1; d_call: TRBD2; j_call: TRBJ2-3; clone_size: medium-sized; cdr3_nt: TGTGCCAGCAGTGGTAGCGGGGGGGCAGATACGCAGTATTTT; cdr3_aa: CASSGSGGADTQYF
v_call: TRBV2; d_call: .; j_call: TRBJ2-3; clone_size: .; cdr3_nt: TGTGCCAGCAGACGGCAGGGATCCACAGATACGCAGTATTTT; cdr3_aa: CASRRQGSTDTQYF
v_call: TRBV30; d_call: TRBD1; j_call: TRBJ2-3; clone_size: .; cdr3_nt: TGTGCCTGTGCCCGGGACAGGGGAGGGGGCACAGATACGCAGTATTTT; cdr3_aa: CACARDRGGGTDTQYF
v_call: TRBV5-4; d_call: .; j_call: TRBJ2-2; clone_size: once; cdr3_nt: TGTGCCAGCAGCCGTAGGACAGACACCGGGGAGCTGTTTTTT; cdr3_aa: CASSRRTDTGELFF
v_call: TRBV19; d_call: TRBD1; j_call: TRBJ1-5; clone_size: few; cdr3_nt: TGTGCCAGTAGTAGTATGGGACAGGGGGTTCGGCCCCAGCATTTT; cdr3_aa: CASSSMGQGVRPQHF
v_call: TRBV5-1; d_call: TRBD1; j_call: TRBJ1-3; clone_size: .; cdr3_nt: TGCGCCAGCAGCTCTCAGGGGGCTGGAAACACCATATATTTT; cdr3_aa: CASSSQGAGNTIYF
v_call: TRBV10-1; d_call: TRBD1; j_call: TRBJ1-2; clone_size: .; cdr3_nt: TGCGCCAGCAGTGAGGGAACAGGGGCCTATGGCTACACCTTC; cdr3_aa: CASSEGTGAYGYTF
v_call: TRBV29-1; d_call: .; j_call: TRBJ2-1; clone_size: few; cdr3_nt: TGCAGCGTTGAAAGGCAGGGGTCCTACAATGAGCAGTTCTTC; cdr3_aa: CSVERQGSYNEQFF
v_call: TRBV15; d_call: TRBD2; j_call: TRBJ2-7; clone_size: .; cdr3_nt: TGTGCCACCAGCAGCCCTTTGCGGGGGACCGAGCAGTACTTC; cdr3_aa: CATSSPLRGTEQYF
v_call: TRBV4-1; d_call: TRBD1; j_call: TRBJ1-6; clone_size: once; cdr3_nt: TGCGCCAGCAGCCAAGCCGGACAGGGGGCCTATAATTCACCCCTCCACTTT; cdr3_aa: CASSQAGQGAYNSPLHF
v_call: TRBV29-1; d_call: .; j_call: TRBJ1-6; clone_size: .; cdr3_nt: TGCAGCGTCGGGACAACCCAAAATTCACCCCTCCACTTT; cdr3_aa: CSVGTTQNSPLHF
v_call: TRBV10-3; d_call: .; j_call: TRBJ2-6; clone_size: .; cdr3_nt: TGTGCCATCAGTGAGAAGCCCGACTCTGGGGCCAACGTCCTGACTTTC; cdr3_aa: CAISEKPDSGANVLTF